These 20 T cell receptor beta chains share one sample of origin, sequenced in a study of T cell responses to AZD1222 COVID-19 vaccine. Repertoires were generated with immunoSEQ multiplex PCR, while TCRdb's copy carries only in-frame clones and drops some. Of about 120,000 clones detected, approximately 90% appear once; the ten largest clones hold around 2.5%. The sequencing here drew on peripheral blood, taken 28 days after the second AZD1222 dose. These receptors all come from an adult who received the AZD1222 COVID-19 vaccine.

This clone was seen ten or more times. The rearrangement uses TRBV11-2 and TRBJ2-7; D is unresolved. Trimming left V 4 bases short and J 0 bases short, with 10 bases between. CDR1 is SGHAT and CDR2 is FQNNGV in the germline V gene. The CDR3 totals 14 residues. The DNA of the CDR3 is TGTGCCAGCAGCTCCGACTTCAGCTCCTACGAGCAGTACTTC. Its protein is CASSSDFSSYEQYF.

The chain employs TRBV3-1 (or the pseudogene TRBV3-2) and TRBJ2-5, with D maybe TRBD2 (5 bases). V was clipped by 0 bases and J by 7 bases, with 12 bases between them. CDR1 is LGHDT and CDR2 is YNNKEL in the germline V gene (reference sequence). This CDR3 contains 14 residues. CDR3: CASSQEAGYGTQYF. The CDR3 DNA follows: TGTGCCAGCAGCCAAGAGGCGGGTTATGGGACCCAGTACTTC.

This clone occurred a few times. The rearrangement uses TRBV29-1 and TRBJ2-2, with 7 bases that match TRBD2. The J segment lost 5 bases and the V segment lost 7 bases, leaving 4 bases of the junction unmatched. The CDR3 is made up of 12 amino acids. Germline V gives CDR1 SQVTM, CDR2 ANQGSEA. CDR3 sequence reads: CSGRGGTGELFF. CDR3 coding DNA: TGCAGCGGCCGGGGAGGGACCGGGGAGCTGTTTTTT.

The chain has TRBV6-5 and TRBJ1-2; D gene ambiguous. V was cut by 7 bases and J by 7 bases, with 16 bases left in between. CDR3 length equals 13 residues. From germline, CDR1 is MNHEY and CDR2 SVGAGI. The CDR3 spells CASTQVRSSGYTF. The CDR3, as DNA: TGTGCCAGCACCCAGGTGCGTAGCTCTGGCTACACCTTC.

The chain couples TRBV28 to TRBJ1-5, with 9 positions matching TRBD1. V lost 8 bases, J lost 4 bases, and 6 bases stayed unmatched. The V gene's germline CDR1 is MDHEN and CDR2 SYDVKM. The CDR3 loop spans 14 amino acids. The CDR3 nucleotides read TGTGCCAGCGCGGACAGGGGAGGAAATCAGCCCCAGCATTTT. Translation: CASADRGGNQPQHF.

The chain carries TRBV12-3 or TRBV12-4 and TRBJ1-5; D is undetermined. The CDR3 sequence is 13 residues long. The V end was cut by 2 bases, the J end by 7 bases, with 9 bases between. This CDR3 reads CASSLSGYQPQHF. The CDR3 nucleotides read TGTGCCAGCAGTTTATCAGGATACCAGCCCCAGCATTTT.

V usage is TRBV7-9 and J usage is TRBJ1-1, with a possible D match to TRBD1 (5 bases). This CDR3 contains 14 residues. Per germline, CDR1 SEHNR and CDR2 FQNEAQ (reference sequence). Trimming shortened V by 6 bases and J by 8 bases, and 19 bases separated the two germline ends. The CDR3 sequence: CASRTTGSAGEAFF. The CDR3, as DNA: TGTGCCAGCAGGACGACCGGGAGCGCAGGGGAAGCTTTCTTT. Variable domain in full (rest from reference TRBV7-9 and TRBJ1-1): DTGVSQNPRHKITKRGQNVTFRCDPISEHNRLYWYRQTLGQGPEFLTYFQNEAQLEKSRLLSDRFSAERPKGSFSTLEIQRTEQGDSAMYLCASRTTGSAGEAFFGQGTRLTVV.

The chain is built from TRBV30 and TRBJ1-4; 9 nucleotides line up with TRBD1. Per the germline V gene, CDR1 is GTSNPN and CDR2 is SVGIG (reference sequence). The CDR3 extends over 16 amino acids. With 8 bases clipped from V and 3 bases from J, the junction kept 13 bases outside the gene matches. The CDR3 DNA follows: TGTGCCCTCGAGTCCCGGGACAGGGCAGCTAATGAAAAACTGTTTTTT. Translating it yields CALESRDRAANEKLFF.

The chain has TRBV19 and TRBJ2-7, with 7 bases that match TRBD1. CDR1 is LNHDA and CDR2 is SQIVND in the germline V gene (reference sequence). The CDR3 runs 15 residues. V trimming: 3 bases; J trimming: 2 bases; junction bases outside the gene matches: 7. The CDR3 DNA sequence: TGTGCCAGTAGTATGACTCCCGGGACAGCCTACGAGCAGTACTTC. The encoded protein is CASSMTPGTAYEQYF. Filled out from reference TRBV19 and TRBJ2-7, the complete variable domain reads DGGITQSPKYLFRKEGQNVTLSCEQNLNHDAMYWYRQDPGQGLRLIYYSQIVNDFQKGDIAEGYSVSREKKESFPLTVTSAQKNPTAFYLCASSMTPGTAYEQYFGPGTRLTVT.

The chain recombines TRBV14 with TRBJ2-6; D ambiguous. Germline assignment: CDR1 SGHDN and CDR2 FVKESK. Between the trimmed V and J ends, which lost 1 base and 0 bases, there was a span of 1 base. CDR3 length: 14 amino acids. The CDR3 reads CASSQVSGANVLTF. The CDR3 nucleotides are TGTGCCAGCAGCCAAGTCTCTGGGGCCAACGTCCTGACTTTC.

The V gene is TRBV7-9, the J gene TRBJ1-5, with a weak D call TRBD1 (5 bases). This CDR3 comprises 16 residues. The V and J ends lost 5 bases and 0 bases respectively, with 14 bases between them. Per the germline V gene, CDR1 is SEHNR and CDR2 is FQNEAQ (reference sequence). CDR3 amino acids: CASSNGGLYSNQPQHF. The CDR3 nucleotides are TGTGCCAGCAGCAATGGGGGACTTTATAGCAATCAGCCCCAGCATTTT.

This chain uses TRBV12-3 or TRBV12-4 with TRBJ1-2; 7 bases map to TRBD1. This CDR3 is built from 13 residues. J gave up 5 bases and V 7 bases, and 7 bases lay outside the gene matches. The CDR3 here is CASKVTGRYGYTF. In nucleotides, the CDR3 is TGTGCCAGCAAAGTGACAGGGAGGTATGGCTACACCTTC.

This chain links TRBV6-5 with TRBJ2-7; maybe TRBD1 (6 bases). There are 13 residues in the CDR3. In germline, CDR1 is MNHEY, CDR2 SVGAGI. V was trimmed by 3 bases and J by 3 bases, leaving 9 bases between them. This chain's CDR3 is CASSYQTGYEQYF. The DNA of the CDR3 is TGTGCCAGCAGTTATCAGACAGGCTACGAGCAGTACTTC.

The chain recombines TRBV21-1 with TRBJ1-3; the D call TRBD1 from the table was never checked on the DNA. TRBV21-1 is listed as a pseudogene. The CDR3 length is 12 residues. CDR3 coding DNA: TGTGCCAGCAGCGGGACACTCAACACCATATATTTT. Its protein product is CASSGTLNTIYF.

The genes are TRBV3-1 (or the pseudogene TRBV3-2) and TRBJ1-4; no clear D. Germline lookup yields CDR1 LGHDT and CDR2 YNNKEL (reference sequence). V dropped 0 bases and J dropped 7 bases, with 9 bases sitting between them. This CDR3 spans 14 amino acids. The CDR3: CASSQDFNLEKLFF. The CDR3 bases are TGTGCCAGCAGCCAAGATTTTAACCTTGAAAAACTGTTTTTT.

The CDR3 region is CASSYRRSGGIGTEAFF. As DNA, the CDR3 is TGTGCCAGCAGTTACAGGAGGTCAGGTGGCATCGGCACTGAAGCTTTCTTT. This chain joins TRBV6-2 or TRBV6-3 and TRBJ1-1; unclear D gene. The germline V gene encodes CDR1 MNHEY and CDR2 SVGEGT. Trimming took off 2 bases at V and 4 bases at J, with 20 bases between the two ends. This CDR3 spans 17 amino acids.

This chain uses TRBV27 with TRBJ2-3; D possibly corresponds to TRBD1 (6 bases). Trimming removed 2 bases at V and 6 bases at J, with 12 bases between. CDR3 length: 14 amino acids. CDR1 MNHEY and CDR2 SMNVEV come from the germline V gene (reference sequence). Written as DNA, the CDR3 is TGTGCCAGCAGTTTAAGTGGGGGCCAGGATACGCAGTATTTT. It translates to CASSLSGGQDTQYF.

The chain uses TRBV18 and TRBJ2-1; D is perhaps TRBD1 (5 bases). Germline V CDR1 and CDR2: KGHSH, LQKENI. CDR3 length equals 15 residues. The V and J ends lost 1 base and 4 bases respectively, with 11 bases between them. In DNA, the CDR3 is TGTGCCAGCTCACCACAGACAGAAATTTACAATGAGCAGTTCTTC. Encoded protein: CASSPQTEIYNEQFF.

The genes are TRBV5-1 and TRBJ1-4, with 7 bases that match TRBD1. The CDR3 is 16 residues long. V trimming: 3 bases; J trimming: 8 bases; junction bases outside the gene matches: 13. Germline loops: CDR1 SGHRS, CDR2 YFSETQ. The CDR3: CASSSGAGTEGEKLFF. DNA of the CDR3: TGCGCCAGCAGCTCGGGGGCCGGGACAGAGGGCGAAAAACTGTTTTTT.

This rearrangement joins TRBV11-3 to TRBJ2-3; 7 bases map to TRBD1. CDR1 SGHNT and CDR2 YENEEA come from the germline V gene. The V and J ends lost 1 base and 3 bases, in that order; junction bases with no gene match: 4. The CDR3 runs 15 residues. As DNA, the CDR3 is TGTGCCAGCAGCTTAGGGCAGGGGGTGACAGATACGCAGTATTTT. It encodes CASSLGQGVTDTQYF.